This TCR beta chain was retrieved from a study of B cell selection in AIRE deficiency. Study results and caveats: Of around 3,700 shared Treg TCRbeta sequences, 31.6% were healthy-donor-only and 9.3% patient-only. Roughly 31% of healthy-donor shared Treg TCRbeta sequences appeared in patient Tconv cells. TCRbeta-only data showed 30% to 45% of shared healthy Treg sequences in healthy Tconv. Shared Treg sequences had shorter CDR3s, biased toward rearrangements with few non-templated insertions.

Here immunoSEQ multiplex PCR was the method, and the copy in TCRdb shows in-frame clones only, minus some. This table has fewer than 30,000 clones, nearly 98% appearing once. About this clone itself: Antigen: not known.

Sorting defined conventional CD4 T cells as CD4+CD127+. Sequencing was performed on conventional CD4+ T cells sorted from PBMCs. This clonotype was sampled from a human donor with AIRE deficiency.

In nucleotides, the CDR3 is TGTGCCAGCAGTTTCAACATCCCGGGACAGGGCTCGAACTATGGCTACACCTTC. Protein product: CASSFNIPGQGSNYGYTF. This rearrangement joins TRBV27 to TRBJ1-2; TRBD1 matches 9 bases. Germline-derived CDR1 and CDR2 are MNHEY and SMNVEV (reference sequence). This CDR3 region has 18 residues. Unmatched junction bases numbered 13, after V lost 3 bases and J lost 2 bases.